The clone carrying this T cell receptor beta chain is a singleton in its sample. Antigen: not known. Primers: 60 Vbeta forward and 13 Jbeta reverse. Some clones are missing from TCRdb's copy, which holds only in-frame ones; the method was immunoSEQ multiplex PCR. The sample includes roughly 100,000 clones, over 80% of them seen just once. This sample stems from a study of cytomegalovirus exposure and HLA in healthy donors. About the study: Roughly 180 million T cells yielded 120 million or so unique TCR beta sequences, as an earlier analysis found.

Germline assignment: CDR1 MDHEN and CDR2 SYDVKM. V shed 7 bases, J shed 5 bases, and the junction held 7 bases outside the gene matches. The CDR3 totals 16 residues. Broader study findings: The study put 150 or so TCR beta chains on its list as cytomegalovirus-associated. CMV antigen specificity of a few CMV-associated chains was confirmed in vitro.

The sample was PBMCs. This sequence joins TRBV28 and TRBJ2-1; 14 bases fit TRBD2. The TCR was taken from a man aged 18 to 29 in good health and CMV-seronegative. The chain's CDR3 is CASTKMGLAGDNEQFF. The CDR3 DNA reads TGTGCCAGCACCAAAATGGGACTAGCGGGAGACAATGAGCAGTTCTTC.